Listed below are T cell receptor delta chains from one sample, sequenced in a study of Vδ1+ human thymocytes. TCRdb reapplied CATT to the multiplex PCR reads. The sample yields 23,000 or so delta-chain clones, 25% to 35% seen once. Sequenced sample: Vdelta1+ gamma-delta thymocytes from the thymus. These receptors were obtained from a boy younger than two who had congenital heart surgery. The CDR3 runs from the conserved cysteine through the conserved F or W. D genes are given only for firm matches. Only some rows state a clone size, as once, few, many or a class for expanded clones.

clone size,V gene,D gene,J gene,CDR3 protein,CDR3 DNA
few,TRDV1,TRDD3,TRDJ1,CALGEWGKTGGPTDKLIF,TGTGCTCTTGGGGAATGGGGCAAAACTGGGGGACCCACCGATAAACTCATCTTT
few,TRDV1,TRDD3,TRDJ1,CALGEGLPGEGGPRLGDTSGVIF,TGTGCTCTTGGGGAAGGTCTACCCGGGGAGGGTGGACCGAGACTGGGGGATACGTCAGGGGTCATCTTT
NA,TRDV1,NA,TRDJ1,CALGDRGLLPFDTDKLIF,TGTGCTCTTGGGGACCGTGGCCTCCTCCCCTTCGACACCGATAAACTCATCTTT
few,TRDV1,TRDD3,TRDJ1,CALGVPRPAYSRTGDLRAYTDKLIF,TGTGCTCTTGGGGTTCCGAGACCTGCGTATTCCCGTACTGGGGACCTCCGCGCGTACACCGATAAACTCATCTTT
few,TRDV1,TRDD3,TRDJ1,CALGESFPSTSNTGGYVDKLIF,TGTGCTCTTGGGGAATCTTTTCCCTCCACCTCTAATACTGGGGGATACGTCGATAAACTCATCTTT
NA,TRDV1,TRDD3,TRDJ1,CALGRASSHTGGYKVRGVTDKLIF,TGTGCTCTTGGGCGGGCTTCCTCTCACACTGGGGGATACAAGGTTCGGGGAGTCACCGATAAACTCATCTTT
few,TRDV1,NA,TRDJ2,CALGDLPKLGSGVGLTAQLFF,TGTGCTCTTGGGGATCTTCCCAAACTTGGATCGGGGGTCGGTTTGACAGCACAACTCTTCTTT
NA,TRDV1,TRDD3,TRDJ1,CALGEVPTGGYMGEDIDKLIF,TGTGCTCTTGGGGAAGTCCCTACTGGGGGATATATGGGGGAGGACATCGATAAACTCATCTTT
NA,TRDV1,NA,TRDJ1,CALGKTLSCTDKLIF,TGTGCTCTTGGGAAAACCCTCTCATGCACCGATAAACTCATCTTT
few,TRDV1,TRDD3,TRDJ1,CALGERPSPRNQYWGLNTDKLIF,TGTGCTCTTGGGGAACGGCCTTCGCCGAGGAACCAGTACTGGGGACTTAACACCGATAAACTCATCTTT
medium-sized,TRDV1,NA,TRDJ1,CALGEITMYTDKLIF,TGTGCTCTTGGGGAAATCACTATGTACACCGATAAACTCATCTTT
NA,TRDV1,TRDD3,TRDJ1,CALGVWGIRNTDKLIF,TGTGCTCTTGGGGTCTGGGGGATACGGAATACCGATAAACTCATCTTT